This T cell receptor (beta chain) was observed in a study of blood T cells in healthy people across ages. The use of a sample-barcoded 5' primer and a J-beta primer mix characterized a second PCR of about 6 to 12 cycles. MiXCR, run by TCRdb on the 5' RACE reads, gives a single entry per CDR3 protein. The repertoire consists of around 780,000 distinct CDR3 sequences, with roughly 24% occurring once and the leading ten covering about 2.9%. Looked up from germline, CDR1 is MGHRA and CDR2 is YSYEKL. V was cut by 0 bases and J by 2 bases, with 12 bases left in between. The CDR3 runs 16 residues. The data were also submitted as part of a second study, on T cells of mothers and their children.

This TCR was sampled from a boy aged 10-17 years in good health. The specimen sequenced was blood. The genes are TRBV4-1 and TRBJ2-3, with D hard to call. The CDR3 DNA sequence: TGCGCCAGCAGCCAAGAAGTTGCGGAGCCCACAGATACGCAGTATTTT. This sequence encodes CASSQEVAEPTDTQYF.